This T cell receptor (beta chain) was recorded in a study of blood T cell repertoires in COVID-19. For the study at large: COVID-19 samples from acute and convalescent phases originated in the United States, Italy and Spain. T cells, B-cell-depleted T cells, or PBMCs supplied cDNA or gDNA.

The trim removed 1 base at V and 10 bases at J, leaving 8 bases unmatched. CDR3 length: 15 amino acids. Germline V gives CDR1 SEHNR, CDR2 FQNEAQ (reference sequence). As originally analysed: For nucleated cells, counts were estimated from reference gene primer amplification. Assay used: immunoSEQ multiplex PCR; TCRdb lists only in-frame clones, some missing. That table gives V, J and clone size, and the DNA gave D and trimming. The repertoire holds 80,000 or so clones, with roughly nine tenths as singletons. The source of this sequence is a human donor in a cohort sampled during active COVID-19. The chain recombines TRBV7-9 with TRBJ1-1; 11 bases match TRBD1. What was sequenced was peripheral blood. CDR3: CASSLDRTGGNGAFF. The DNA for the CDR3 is TGTGCCAGCAGCTTAGATAGGACAGGGGGCAATGGAGCTTTCTTT.